The entry below gives a single T cell receptor (beta chain) sequence along with its context. This clone's antigen is unknown. Base-call qualities are not available, and no considerably larger clone is one nucleotide away. The sample comes from a study of blood T cell repertoires in COVID-19 (dated by TCRdb to the early 2020s). Regarding the complete study: Collaborator samples came from the United States, Italy and Spain and covered acute and convalescent phases of COVID-19. The prospective study material was composed of cDNA or gDNA derived from T cells, B-cell-depleted T cells, or PBMCs. Subjects who had been exposed to COVID-19, were actively infected with it, or had recovered from it provided the deeply sampled blood TCRbeta repertoires that made up the dataset. The repertoires were made available in a free public database intended to serve as a resource for research on the immune response to SARS-CoV-2. Samples were obtained from the ongoing ImmuneRACE study (first 160 participants) and from 1,000 to 1,500 subjects provided by 6 global collaborators. Nearly every sample came with metadata listing a de-identified subject ID, COVID-19 status, age in years and sex. Where available, HLA class I and class II types were taken from metadata supplied by the sample provider and were not determined by assay-based typing.

What the authors observed across the whole study: The quantity of clinical and demographic metadata differed by source and by participant and was supplied without curation.

The junction carries 14 bases between V and J, which are trimmed by 4 bases and 0 bases respectively. CDR1 and CDR2, looked up from the germline V gene (reference sequence), are SGHNT and YYREEE. The CDR3 sequence holds 16 residues, the cysteine and phenylalanine included. Only the CDR3 DNA is retained, 48 bases long and in frame from the first base. TCRbeta CDR3 regions were amplified from genomic DNA by means of the immunoSEQ Assay, a bias-controlled multiplex PCR. In the source study's methods: Nucleated cell counts per sample were estimated from amplification of reference gene primers within the assay. To quantify the absolute abundance of each unique TCRbeta CDR3 rearrangement, sequence reads were collapsed and filtered. For each sample, productive Simpson clonality was calculated as the square root of Simpson's diversity index over productive rearrangements. In its TCRdb copy, this immuneACCESS table keeps in-frame sequences only and misses some clones. Where compared with another copy, unresolved V genes explain less than half of these, and the others have no known cause. V, J and clone size were drawn from that table, and D and trimming were deduced from the DNA. The sample table records some 200,000 clones; about 88% of these occur just once. The ten most abundant clones make up about 2.6% of the sample.

Each collaborating institution followed its own protocols to collect whole blood in K2EDTA tubes. Collaborator samples were shipped for TCRbeta analysis as frozen whole blood, isolated PBMCs, or DNA extracted from either sample type. The V and J segments used are TRBV5-4 and TRBJ1-3; no D gene is confidently identified. Sequences were obtained from peripheral blood. This TCR was sampled from a man aged 40-55 years with active or convalescent COVID-19. The CDR3 protein: CASSRREAGSGNTIYF. The DNA sequence is as follows: TGTGCCAGCAGCCGCCGAGAAGCCGGCTCTGGAAACACCATATATTTT.